This T cell receptor (beta chain) is from a study of T cell repertoires and leukemia-associated antigens (dated by TCRdb to between 2018 and 2021). Background for the entire study: About 5.1 to 7 million read pairs and roughly 3 to 5.0 million effective reads were obtained per sample, with about 15 million effective reads obtained overall. The study aimed to identify which antigen a TCR Vbeta21 clone previously found in CML patients recognizes, using in vitro peptide stimulation of healthy T cells. General conclusions and limits of the study: Across the four groups, there were no significant differences in the numbers of Vbeta genes (about 64), Jbeta genes (approximately 13), VDJ rearrangements, or unique CDR3s. Antigen specificity and function of the expanded clones were not tested directly and required further investigation.

This clonotype was seen just once. Its antigen is currently not known. Without the conserved terminal phenylalanine or tryptophan, this CDR3 likely stems from a read error. CD3+ T cells were initially rested overnight at over 2 million cells/mL in RPMI 1640 lacking fetal bovine serum. Following the manufacturer's instructions, MACS immunomagnetic beads were used to pull CD3+ T cells out of the PBMCs. TRIzol reagent was used to extract total RNA from the cultured T cells. 5' rapid amplification of cDNA ends (5'RACE) was used to amplify TCRbeta libraries from RNA. Before sequencing, library concentration and integrity were assessed using Qubit, an Agilent instrument, and quantitative PCR. Qualified libraries were sequenced on Illumina HiSeq or MiSeq by a commercial service provider. On the study's bioinformatics: TCR sequences in each sample were identified using MiXCR version 1.8.2. For a clone to be considered qualified, a CDR3 longer than four amino acids, an in-frame nucleotide length, and the absence of a stop codon were required. A read containing the complete CDR3 structure was counted as an effective read. Expanded clones were validated by RT-PCR with 24 Vbeta primers, GeneScan spectratyping, and Sanger sequencing. TCRdb took the public reads, trimmed them with fastp at Q25, ran MiXCR for clone calling and kept in-frame beta chains. Every entry covers one CDR3 protein and lists the most common genes and DNA from its rows. The V and J calls come from TCRdb's annotation, not from the publication. Recorded for this sample are 9,000 to 15,000 distinct CDR3 sequences; over 40% of them occurred a single time. The ten largest clones add up to approximately 33% of the sample.

V lost 7 bases and J lost 4 bases; the stretch between them is 20 bases long. The CDR3 numbers 15 amino acids, ends counted. Only the CDR3 region is kept as DNA, spanning 45 bases read in frame from base 1. Via the germline V gene (reference sequence), CDR1 is SGHKS and CDR2 YYEKEE. The V and J genes are TRBV5-5 and TRBJ1-2; the D gene identity is not certain. The sequence was collected from a female donor in good health. The sequencing input was CD3+ T cells sorted from blood and cultured. The CDR3 here reads CASGSSTGVAYGYTL. The nucleotide sequence is TGTGCCAGCGGCTCAAGCACCGGGGTGGCCTATGGCTACACCCTC.